This T cell receptor (beta chain) was recorded in a study of shared clonotypes between healthy human individuals. This clone appeared once. Germline-derived CDR1 and CDR2 are SQVTM and ANQGSEA. The CDR3 runs to 13 residues. V shed 4 bases and J 6 bases; nucleotides not matched to a gene: 9. Here immunoSEQ multiplex PCR was the method, and the copy in TCRdb shows in-frame clones only, minus some. Among roughly 1,000,000 clones listed, approximately 80% were seen once. Source material: memory CD4+ T cells from PBMCs. The subset is: CD45RA-negative fraction. V gene TRBV29-1 combines with J gene TRBJ2-7, with 7 positions matching TRBD2. The TCR was taken from a man aged 18 to 30 in good health. Some clones in this sample may be carry-over from other donors' samples. The CDR3 region has the DNA TGCAGCGTTGTATCAGCGGGACGGGGCGAGCAGTACTTC. It codes for CSVVSAGRGEQYF.